These 13 T cell receptor beta chains were all obtained from the same sample, sequenced in a study of CD8+CD57+ T cells in acquired aplastic anemia. Profiling that covered TCR beta VDJ and CDR3 relied on genomic DNA as its template. TCRdb reanalysed the reads using MiXCR and keeps one entry per CDR3 protein. The repertoire holds around 150,000 distinct CDR3 sequences, with more than 40% as singletons. An expansion of CD8+CD57+ cells by flow cytometry had been shown in patients chosen for sequencing. Sample: sorted CD4+, CD8+, or CD8+CD57+ T cells (not recorded which) from PBMCs. Source of these receptors: a human donor with aplastic anemia.

Many counts were recorded for this clonotype. The V gene is TRBV30, the J gene TRBJ2-1; D gene ambiguous. Trimming left V 0 bases short and J 7 bases short, with 4 bases between. From germline, CDR1 is GTSNPN and CDR2 SVGIG (reference sequence). The CDR3 covers 11 residues. CDR3 in amino acids: CAWSVRNEQFF. The CDR3, as DNA: TGTGCCTGGAGTGTAAGGAATGAGCAGTTCTTC.

At least ten counts were recorded for this clonotype. The chain recombines TRBV9 with TRBJ2-1; D ambiguous. Germline assignment: CDR1 SGDLS and CDR2 YYNGEE. This CDR3 contains 15 residues. The germline V and J ends were trimmed by 3 bases and 7 bases, with 17 bases remaining between them. The CDR3 sequence: CASSAENRSPNEQFF. The CDR3 DNA sequence: TGTGCCAGCAGCGCCGAGAACCGGTCGCCGAATGAGCAGTTCTTC.

J is TRBJ2-5 and V is TRBV19, with TRBD1 matching over 8 bases. Germline V gives CDR1 LNHDA, CDR2 SQIVND (reference sequence). CDR3 length: 15 amino acids. The J segment lost 5 bases and the V segment lost 3 bases, leaving 8 bases of the junction unmatched. Here the CDR3 DNA reads TGTGCCAGTAGTATGGGGGCAGGGGGCCGGGAGACCCAGTACTTC. Amino acid sequence: CASSMGAGGRETQYF.

This rearrangement joins TRBV7-6 to TRBJ1-6, with unresolved D. Per germline, CDR1 SGHVS and CDR2 FNYEAQ. Trimming pared 3 bases from V and 6 bases from J, leaving 9 bases between. The CDR3 contains 14 residues. This CDR3 is CASSFEEINSPLHF. DNA of the CDR3: TGTGCCAGCAGCTTCGAGGAGATTAATTCACCCCTCCACTTT.

The table lists this clonotype with many counts. The genes are TRBV11-2 and TRBJ2-5; no clear D gene. V lost 1 base to trimming and J lost 3 bases, with 6 bases between them. CDR1 SGHAT and CDR2 FQNNGV come from the germline V gene. The CDR3 runs to 13 residues. The CDR3, as DNA: TGTGCCAGCAGCTTAGTGACCAAAGAGACCCAGTACTTC. Protein sequence: CASSLVTKETQYF.

This clonotype was seen ten or more times. This chain connects TRBV7-9 to TRBJ2-2; no definite D call. Germline lookup yields CDR1 SEHNR and CDR2 FQNEAQ (reference sequence). V was trimmed by 5 bases and J by 7 bases, leaving 8 bases between them. The CDR3 has 12 amino acids. CDR3 in DNA: TGTGCCAGCAGCCCGCATCTCGGGGAGCTGTTTTTT. Its protein product is CASSPHLGELFF.

This clonotype was picked up many times. V and J are TRBV19 and TRBJ1-5; D is perhaps TRBD1 (5 bases). There are 13 residues in the CDR3. V lost 7 bases, J lost 1 base, and 8 bases lay in between. Germline V gene data show CDR1 as LNHDA and CDR2 as SQIVND (reference sequence). CDR3 DNA: TGTGCCAGTATTCAGGGAAGCAATCAGCCCCAGCATTTT. Its protein is CASIQGSNQPQHF.

The V gene is TRBV11-2, the J gene TRBJ2-2; D is ambiguous. Looked up from germline, CDR1 is SGHAT and CDR2 is FQNNGV. Trimming removed 3 bases from V and 5 bases from J, with 13 bases in between. This CDR3 has 15 amino acids. The CDR3 DNA sequence: TGTGCCAGCAGCTTGTGGGCAGACTTGACCGGGGAGCTGTTTTTT. It specifies CASSLWADLTGELFF.

The V call is TRBV4-1, the J call TRBJ1-6; 8 bases align to TRBD1. Germline assignment: CDR1 MGHRA and CDR2 YSYEKL. V gave up 3 bases and J gave up 1 base; unmatched junction bases: 2. The CDR3 length is 16 residues. The CDR3 loop is CASSHRTGSYNSPLHF. CDR3 coding DNA: TGCGCCAGCAGCCACCGGACAGGGTCCTATAATTCACCCCTCCACTTT.

This chain uses TRBV6-1 with TRBJ2-3; possibly TRBD2 for D (6 bases). Germline CDR1 reads MNHNS; CDR2 reads SASEGT. Trimming removed 7 bases at V and 2 bases at J, with 16 bases between. The CDR3 extends over 15 amino acids. CDR3 coding DNA: TGTGCCAGCATGAGCATAGCGGAACTCACAGATACGCAGTATTTT. Protein product: CASMSIAELTDTQYF.

There are many counts of this clonotype. This rearrangement joins TRBV30 to TRBJ1-6; no reliable D call. The CDR3 spans 13 residues. Trimming shortened V by 7 bases and J by 4 bases, and 11 bases separated the two germline ends. Germline V gives CDR1 GTSNPN, CDR2 SVGIG (reference sequence). This CDR3 reads CAFVLGYNSPLHF. In nucleotides, the CDR3 is TGTGCCTTCGTATTGGGTTATAATTCACCCCTCCACTTT. Variable domain in full (rest from reference TRBV30 and TRBJ1-6): SQTIHQWPATLVQPVGSPLSLECTVEGTSNPNLYWYRQAAGRGLQLLFYSVGIGQISSEVPQNLSASRPQDRQFILSSKKLLLSDSGFYLCAFVLGYNSPLHFGNGTRLTVT.

The chain has TRBV29-1 and TRBJ2-7; a weak D match, TRBD1 (6 bases). V lost 4 bases and J 5 bases, leaving 12 bases between the germline ends. From germline, CDR1 is SQVTM and CDR2 ANQGSEA. CDR3 length: 12 amino acids. DNA for the CDR3: TGCAGCGTTGGAAGCAGGGACAACGAGCAGTACTTC. Amino acid sequence: CSVGSRDNEQYF.

This clonotype was observed at least ten times. V gene TRBV7-9 combines with J gene TRBJ2-7; no clear D. CDR1 and CDR2 from the germline V gene are SEHNR and FQNEAQ (reference sequence). This CDR3 has 16 amino acids. V was shortened by 2 bases and J by 3 bases, with 17 bases between the two germline ends. The CDR3 here is CASSLTPTAPRYEQYF. DNA of the CDR3: TGTGCCAGCAGCTTAACCCCTACTGCCCCTCGCTACGAGCAGTACTTC.